The rows below give T cell receptor beta chains drawn from one sample of a study of T cell changes during pregnancy in multiple sclerosis. Only in-frame clones appear in the TCRdb table, and some are missing; sequencing was by immunoSEQ multiplex PCR. The table shows about 58,000 clones, with just over 90% occurring only once. This specimen consisted of CD8+ T cells from peripheral blood mononuclear cells, obtained in the second trimester of pregnancy. The source is a female donor with multiple sclerosis, enrolled in a pregnancy study. The CDR3 runs from the conserved cysteine through the conserved F or W. Each record gives: clone size, D gene, J gene, V gene, CDR3 DNA, CDR3 protein. D genes are given only for firm matches. Clone sizes are given selectively: once, few, many, or a class where the clone is expanded.

clone_size: .
d_call: .
j_call: TRBJ2-1
v_call: TRBV29-1
cdr3_nt: TGCAGCGTTGCAGTGCGAGGCAATGAGCAGTTCTTC
cdr3_aa: CSVAVRGNEQFF

clone_size: .
d_call: TRBD2
j_call: TRBJ2-2
v_call: TRBV19
cdr3_nt: TGTGCCAGTAGTACCCACCCGTGGGGAGGGGACACCGGGGAGCTGTTTTTT
cdr3_aa: CASSTHPWGGDTGELFF

clone_size: .
d_call: .
j_call: TRBJ1-1
v_call: TRBV25-1
cdr3_nt: TGTGCCAGCAGTGAGGACACGAACACTGAAGCTTTCTTT
cdr3_aa: CASSEDTNTEAFF

clone_size: .
d_call: TRBD1
j_call: TRBJ1-2
v_call: TRBV27
cdr3_nt: TGTGCCAGCAGTTCACCAAGGACAGGGGGCTATGGCTACACCTTC
cdr3_aa: CASSSPRTGGYGYTF

clone_size: .
d_call: .
j_call: TRBJ2-3
v_call: TRBV10-3
cdr3_nt: TGTGCCATCAGTTTCCCCCGCGCCGGCGGGGACGATACGCAGTATTTT
cdr3_aa: CAISFPRAGGDDTQYF

clone_size: .
d_call: .
j_call: TRBJ2-7
v_call: TRBV5-4
cdr3_nt: TGTGCCAGCAGCATGCGGGACAGCGAGCAGTACTTC
cdr3_aa: CASSMRDSEQYF

clone_size: .
d_call: .
j_call: TRBJ2-2
v_call: TRBV6-4
cdr3_nt: TGTGCCAGCAGACAGGGCCGGACCGGGGAGCTGTTTTTT
cdr3_aa: CASRQGRTGELFF

clone_size: .
d_call: .
j_call: TRBJ2-1
v_call: TRBV7-9
cdr3_nt: TGTGCCAGCAGGTCAATCAATGAGCAGTTCTTC
cdr3_aa: CASRSINEQFF

clone_size: .
d_call: .
j_call: TRBJ2-7
v_call: TRBV27
cdr3_nt: TGTGCCAGCAGCTTACAGGGAGGCGAGCAGTACTTC
cdr3_aa: CASSLQGGEQYF

clone_size: .
d_call: .
j_call: TRBJ2-5
v_call: TRBV7-6
cdr3_nt: TGTGCCAGCAGCTCCAACAAACAAGAGACCCAGTACTTC
cdr3_aa: CASSSNKQETQYF

clone_size: once
d_call: .
j_call: TRBJ2-2
v_call: TRBV6-5
cdr3_nt: TGTGCCAGCACCACCCAGGGCGGGGAGCTGTTTTTT
cdr3_aa: CASTTQGGELFF

clone_size: .
d_call: .
j_call: TRBJ1-5
v_call: TRBV15
cdr3_nt: TGTGCCACCAGCGGACTCCGGGCCAGCTTAGCCAGGCAGCCCCAGCATTTT
cdr3_aa: CATSGLRASLARQPQHF

clone_size: once
d_call: TRBD2
j_call: TRBJ2-1
v_call: TRBV7-9
cdr3_nt: TGTGCCAGCAGCGGTAGACTAGCGGGGGGAACCTCCTACAATGAGCAGTTCTTC
cdr3_aa: CASSGRLAGGTSYNEQFF

clone_size: .
d_call: .
j_call: TRBJ2-1
v_call: TRBV6-4
cdr3_nt: TGTGCCAGCAGTGAAGGGGTATTCGCTGACGATGAGCAGTTCTTC
cdr3_aa: CASSEGVFADDEQFF

clone_size: once
d_call: TRBD1
j_call: TRBJ2-2
v_call: TRBV7-6
cdr3_nt: TGTGCCAGCAGCAGCCCGACAGGGACCGTCACCGGGGAGCTGTTTTTT
cdr3_aa: CASSSPTGTVTGELFF

clone_size: .
d_call: TRBD1
j_call: TRBJ2-7
v_call: TRBV11-2
cdr3_nt: TGTGCCAGCAGCCTCGGGACAGGGATCTACGAGCAGTACTTC
cdr3_aa: CASSLGTGIYEQYF

clone_size: .
d_call: TRBD2
j_call: TRBJ2-1
v_call: TRBV13
cdr3_nt: TGTGCCAGCAGCTTAGGACTAGCGAGTTACAATGAGCAGTTCTTC
cdr3_aa: CASSLGLASYNEQFF

clone_size: .
d_call: .
j_call: TRBJ2-7
v_call: TRBV10-2
cdr3_nt: TGCGCCAGCAGTGATTACTCAACCTACGAGCAGTACTTC
cdr3_aa: CASSDYSTYEQYF

clone_size: .
d_call: .
j_call: TRBJ1-2
v_call: TRBV9
cdr3_nt: TGTGCCAGCAGCGGGAGGACAGTCATCTATGGCTACACCTTC
cdr3_aa: CASSGRTVIYGYTF

clone_size: once
d_call: TRBD2
j_call: TRBJ2-1
v_call: TRBV6-5
cdr3_nt: TGTGCCAGCAGTTATAATAGCGGGGTAATGAATGAGCAGTTCTTC
cdr3_aa: CASSYNSGVMNEQFF

clone_size: .
d_call: TRBD1
j_call: TRBJ1-1
v_call: TRBV6-6
cdr3_nt: TGTGCCAGCAGACGGACAGGCCACCCTGAAGCTTTCTTT
cdr3_aa: CASRRTGHPEAFF

clone_size: .
d_call: .
j_call: TRBJ1-2
v_call: TRBV27
cdr3_nt: TGTGCCAGCAGTCCCCAGGGGAGGGGTGGCTACACCTTC
cdr3_aa: CASSPQGRGGYTF

clone_size: .
d_call: .
j_call: TRBJ2-7
v_call: TRBV14
cdr3_nt: TGTGCCAGCAGCCAAGGTCGGGAGATGGCCTACGAGCAGTACTTC
cdr3_aa: CASSQGREMAYEQYF

clone_size: .
d_call: .
j_call: TRBJ2-7
v_call: TRBV19
cdr3_nt: TGTGCCAGTAGTATCGGACAGTACTACGAGCAGTACTTC
cdr3_aa: CASSIGQYYEQYF

clone_size: .
d_call: TRBD2
j_call: TRBJ2-1
v_call: TRBV19
cdr3_nt: TGTGCCAGTAGTTCCGGGACTAGCGGGGCCAATGAGCAGTTCTTC
cdr3_aa: CASSSGTSGANEQFF

clone_size: .
d_call: .
j_call: TRBJ1-4
v_call: TRBV5-8
cdr3_nt: TGTGCCAGCAGACCGGGGCAGGGGACGCTTGAAAAACTGTTTTTT
cdr3_aa: CASRPGQGTLEKLFF

clone_size: .
d_call: .
j_call: TRBJ2-5
v_call: TRBV29-1
cdr3_nt: TGCAGCGGTGGGGGGTTGAGGGAGACCCAGTACTTC
cdr3_aa: CSGGGLRETQYF

clone_size: .
d_call: .
j_call: TRBJ2-2
v_call: TRBV15
cdr3_nt: TGTGCCACCAGGAGGGAGGGGGACTGGGAGCTGTTTTTT
cdr3_aa: CATRREGDWELFF

clone_size: .
d_call: .
j_call: TRBJ2-1
v_call: TRBV11-2
cdr3_nt: TGTGCCAGCAGCTTAGCGGATGAGCAGTTCTTC
cdr3_aa: CASSLADEQFF

clone_size: .
d_call: .
j_call: TRBJ1-2
v_call: TRBV9
cdr3_nt: TGTGCCAGCAGCGTAGCTGACAGCAGAGGCTACACCTTC
cdr3_aa: CASSVADSRGYTF

clone_size: .
d_call: .
j_call: TRBJ2-7
v_call: TRBV23-1
cdr3_nt: TGCGCCGACGACTGCGGGCGGATGGCCCTCTACGAGCAGTACTTC
cdr3_aa: CADDCGRMALYEQYF

clone_size: once
d_call: TRBD1
j_call: TRBJ1-1
v_call: TRBV27
cdr3_nt: TGTGCCAGCGGTCGCAGGGGGGACACTGAAGCTTTCTTT
cdr3_aa: CASGRRGDTEAFF

clone_size: once
d_call: TRBD2
j_call: TRBJ2-3
v_call: TRBV7-9
cdr3_nt: TGTGCCAGCAAGTGGCTAGCGGGGGGGCCAAGCACAGATACGCAGTATTTT
cdr3_aa: CASKWLAGGPSTDTQYF

clone_size: .
d_call: .
j_call: TRBJ2-7
v_call: TRBV27
cdr3_nt: TGTGCCAGCAGTTTCGCCGGGGAATACTACGAGCAGTACTTC
cdr3_aa: CASSFAGEYYEQYF

clone_size: once
d_call: TRBD1
j_call: TRBJ1-4
v_call: TRBV5-7
cdr3_nt: TGTGCCAGCAGTTATACCTGCACCGGGACAGGGGGCTGTCTGGAAAAACTGTTTTTT
cdr3_aa: CASSYTCTGTGGCLEKLFF